This is a list of T cell receptor beta chains from one sample in a study of T cells after yellow fever vaccination. TCRdb passed the 5' RACE reads through MiXCR, listing each CDR3 protein once. The data contain 360,000 or so distinct CDR3 sequences, more than 9% of them singletons. This specimen was PBMCs, taken on the day of the first yellow fever vaccination. The source is a man aged 18 to 30 who received the YFV17D yellow fever vaccine. Both conserved end residues are part of each CDR3. The order of the fields is J gene, D gene, CDR3 length, clone size, V gene, CDR3 protein, CDR3 DNA. D genes are given only for firm matches. Expanded clones are given a class, and other clones once, few, many or no size at all.

j_call: TRBJ1-2
d_call: -
cdr3_length: 13
clone_size: few
v_call: TRBV5-1
cdr3_aa: CASSIGGIQGYTF
cdr3_nt: TGCGCCAGCAGCATCGGGGGGATCCAGGGCTACACCTTC

j_call: TRBJ2-5
d_call: -
cdr3_length: 14
clone_size: -
v_call: TRBV7-2
cdr3_aa: CASSSSWAMETQYF
cdr3_nt: TGTGCCAGCAGCTCTAGTTGGGCTATGGAGACCCAGTACTTC

j_call: TRBJ1-2
d_call: -
cdr3_length: 15
clone_size: -
v_call: TRBV20-1
cdr3_aa: CSAYEASLANYGYTF
cdr3_nt: TGCAGTGCCTACGAGGCGTCTCTAGCTAACTATGGCTACACCTTC

j_call: TRBJ2-3
d_call: TRBD2
cdr3_length: 19
clone_size: -
v_call: TRBV6-2/TRBV6-3
cdr3_aa: CASSYFRAGGIGRPDTQYF
cdr3_nt: TGTGCCAGCAGTTACTTTAGGGCGGGGGGCATCGGACGCCCAGATACGCAGTATTTT

j_call: TRBJ2-4
d_call: -
cdr3_length: 10
clone_size: -
v_call: TRBV11-2
cdr3_aa: CASGQGGRYF
cdr3_nt: TGTGCCAGCGGACAGGGAGGGCGGTACTTC

j_call: TRBJ1-3
d_call: -
cdr3_length: 14
clone_size: -
v_call: TRBV7-2
cdr3_aa: CASRLASAGNTIYF
cdr3_nt: TGTGCCAGCAGGCTGGCGTCCGCTGGAAACACCATATATTTT

j_call: TRBJ2-1
d_call: -
cdr3_length: 16
clone_size: -
v_call: TRBV14
cdr3_aa: CASSQDLGPSYNEQFF
cdr3_nt: TGTGCCAGCAGCCAAGATCTAGGGCCTTCCTACAATGAGCAGTTCTTC

j_call: TRBJ2-2
d_call: -
cdr3_length: 18
clone_size: -
v_call: TRBV4-2
cdr3_aa: CASSQDGYGQGITGELFF
cdr3_nt: TGTGCCAGCAGCCAAGATGGGTACGGGCAGGGAATCACCGGGGAGCTGTTTTTT

j_call: TRBJ2-1
d_call: -
cdr3_length: 15
clone_size: -
v_call: TRBV9
cdr3_aa: CASTTGAASYNEQFF
cdr3_nt: TGTGCCAGCACCACCGGGGCAGCTTCCTACAATGAGCAGTTCTTC

j_call: TRBJ2-1
d_call: TRBD2
cdr3_length: 15
clone_size: -
v_call: TRBV6-5
cdr3_aa: CASRLGTSGINEQFF
cdr3_nt: TGTGCCAGCAGACTCGGGACTAGCGGGATCAATGAGCAGTTCTTC

j_call: TRBJ1-2
d_call: -
cdr3_length: 15
clone_size: few
v_call: TRBV7-9
cdr3_aa: CASSLGAGDNYGYTF
cdr3_nt: TGTGCCAGCAGCTTAGGGGCAGGGGATAACTATGGCTACACCTTC

j_call: TRBJ2-2
d_call: -
cdr3_length: 16
clone_size: -
v_call: TRBV24-1
cdr3_aa: CATSDTGTGMPGELFF
cdr3_nt: TGTGCCACCAGTGACACCGGGACGGGGATGCCCGGGGAGCTGTTTTTT

j_call: TRBJ2-3
d_call: TRBD2
cdr3_length: 15
clone_size: few
v_call: TRBV24-1
cdr3_aa: CATSDFGGGTDTQYF
cdr3_nt: TGTGCCACCAGTGATTTCGGGGGGGGCACAGATACGCAGTATTTT

j_call: TRBJ1-1
d_call: TRBD1
cdr3_length: 15
clone_size: -
v_call: TRBV7-9
cdr3_aa: CASSQIRGERTEAFF
cdr3_nt: TGTGCCAGCAGCCAGATCAGGGGGGAAAGGACTGAAGCTTTCTTT

j_call: TRBJ1-1
d_call: -
cdr3_length: 13
clone_size: -
v_call: TRBV12-3/TRBV12-4
cdr3_aa: CASSPRAVTEAFF
cdr3_nt: TGTGCCAGCAGTCCCCGGGCAGTCACTGAAGCTTTCTTT

j_call: TRBJ2-1
d_call: -
cdr3_length: 15
clone_size: -
v_call: TRBV7-2
cdr3_aa: CASSLGSSSDNEQFF
cdr3_nt: TGTGCCAGCAGCTTAGGTTCGTCTAGCGACAATGAGCAGTTCTTC

j_call: TRBJ2-3
d_call: TRBD1
cdr3_length: 14
clone_size: many
v_call: TRBV7-2
cdr3_aa: CASSPGQGEYTQYF
cdr3_nt: TGTGCCAGCAGCCCAGGACAGGGGGAATATACGCAGTATTTT

j_call: TRBJ1-1
d_call: -
cdr3_length: 16
clone_size: -
v_call: TRBV20-1
cdr3_aa: CSASPTDLSRGTEAFF
cdr3_nt: TGCAGTGCTAGCCCGACAGACCTCTCCCGGGGAACTGAAGCTTTCTTT

j_call: TRBJ2-3
d_call: TRBD2
cdr3_length: 15
clone_size: -
v_call: TRBV7-9
cdr3_aa: CASSRTSGSTDTQYF
cdr3_nt: TGTGCCAGCAGCCGAACTAGCGGTAGCACAGATACGCAGTATTTT

j_call: TRBJ1-4
d_call: -
cdr3_length: 17
clone_size: few
v_call: TRBV6-5
cdr3_aa: CASSSTDNGATNEKLFF
cdr3_nt: TGTGCCAGCAGTTCCACTGACAACGGCGCAACTAATGAAAAACTGTTTTTT

j_call: TRBJ2-7
d_call: -
cdr3_length: 13
clone_size: few
v_call: TRBV12-3/TRBV12-4
cdr3_aa: CASSLTVSYEQYF
cdr3_nt: TGTGCCAGCAGTTTGACGGTCTCCTACGAGCAGTACTTC

j_call: TRBJ1-5
d_call: -
cdr3_length: 14
clone_size: few
v_call: TRBV20-1
cdr3_aa: CSATDRASNQPQHF
cdr3_nt: TGCAGTGCTACGGACAGAGCTAGCAATCAGCCCCAGCATTTT

j_call: TRBJ1-6
d_call: -
cdr3_length: 14
clone_size: -
v_call: TRBV19
cdr3_aa: CATAIQGKDSPLHF
cdr3_nt: TGTGCCACCGCGATCCAGGGGAAGGATTCACCCCTCCACTTT

j_call: TRBJ2-1
d_call: -
cdr3_length: 12
clone_size: few
v_call: TRBV5-1
cdr3_aa: CASSLWEDEQFF
cdr3_nt: TGCGCCAGCAGCTTGTGGGAGGATGAGCAGTTCTTC

j_call: TRBJ2-3
d_call: TRBD2
cdr3_length: 16
clone_size: many
v_call: TRBV4-1
cdr3_aa: CASRLDGLAVTDTQYF
cdr3_nt: TGCGCCAGCAGATTAGACGGACTAGCGGTCACAGATACGCAGTATTTT

j_call: TRBJ2-7
d_call: -
cdr3_length: 15
clone_size: few
v_call: TRBV25-1
cdr3_aa: CASSLGGYRAYEQYF
cdr3_nt: TGTGCCAGCAGTTTAGGAGGGTATAGGGCCTACGAGCAGTACTTC

j_call: TRBJ2-1
d_call: -
cdr3_length: 12
clone_size: many
v_call: TRBV30
cdr3_aa: CAWTALADEQFF
cdr3_nt: TGTGCCTGGACCGCCCTAGCTGATGAGCAGTTCTTC

j_call: TRBJ2-3
d_call: -
cdr3_length: 14
clone_size: -
v_call: TRBV5-1
cdr3_aa: CASSVSLETDTQYF
cdr3_nt: TGCGCCAGCAGCGTATCACTAGAGACGGATACGCAGTATTTT

j_call: TRBJ1-4
d_call: -
cdr3_length: 17
clone_size: -
v_call: TRBV7-9
cdr3_aa: CASSWPRSTGTNEKLFF
cdr3_nt: TGTGCCAGCAGCTGGCCCCGCTCGACAGGAACTAATGAAAAACTGTTTTTT

j_call: TRBJ2-4
d_call: TRBD2
cdr3_length: 14
clone_size: few
v_call: TRBV20-1
cdr3_aa: CSAVGLAGLNIQYF
cdr3_nt: TGCAGTGCGGTGGGACTAGCGGGCTTGAACATTCAGTACTTC

j_call: TRBJ1-2
d_call: -
cdr3_length: 11
clone_size: -
v_call: TRBV6-1
cdr3_aa: CASSERVGYTF
cdr3_nt: TGTGCCAGCAGTGAACGTGTTGGCTACACCTTC

j_call: TRBJ1-5
d_call: TRBD1
cdr3_length: 15
clone_size: few
v_call: TRBV10-3
cdr3_aa: CAIRSGTGSNQPQHF
cdr3_nt: TGTGCCATCAGATCCGGGACAGGGAGCAATCAGCCCCAGCATTTT

j_call: TRBJ1-1
d_call: -
cdr3_length: 13
clone_size: many
v_call: TRBV5-1
cdr3_aa: CASRTGTAPEAFF
cdr3_nt: TGCGCCAGCAGAACGGGAACAGCTCCTGAAGCTTTCTTT

j_call: TRBJ1-6
d_call: -
cdr3_length: 17
clone_size: -
v_call: TRBV20-1
cdr3_aa: CSARGYREPLLNSPLHF
cdr3_nt: TGCAGTGCTAGAGGCTACAGGGAGCCCCTCCTTAATTCACCCCTCCACTTT

j_call: TRBJ1-4
d_call: -
cdr3_length: 18
clone_size: few
v_call: TRBV19
cdr3_aa: CASSIVARQGATNEKLFF
cdr3_nt: TGTGCCAGTAGTATAGTGGCCCGGCAGGGTGCCACTAATGAAAAACTGTTTTTT

j_call: TRBJ1-5
d_call: -
cdr3_length: 13
clone_size: many
v_call: TRBV20-1
cdr3_aa: CSASPSGDQPQHF
cdr3_nt: TGCAGTGCTTCGCCTTCAGGGGACCAGCCCCAGCATTTT

j_call: TRBJ2-2
d_call: -
cdr3_length: 15
clone_size: few
v_call: TRBV24-1
cdr3_aa: CATSDTGTNTGELFF
cdr3_nt: TGTGCCACCAGTGATACAGGGACGAACACCGGGGAGCTGTTTTTT